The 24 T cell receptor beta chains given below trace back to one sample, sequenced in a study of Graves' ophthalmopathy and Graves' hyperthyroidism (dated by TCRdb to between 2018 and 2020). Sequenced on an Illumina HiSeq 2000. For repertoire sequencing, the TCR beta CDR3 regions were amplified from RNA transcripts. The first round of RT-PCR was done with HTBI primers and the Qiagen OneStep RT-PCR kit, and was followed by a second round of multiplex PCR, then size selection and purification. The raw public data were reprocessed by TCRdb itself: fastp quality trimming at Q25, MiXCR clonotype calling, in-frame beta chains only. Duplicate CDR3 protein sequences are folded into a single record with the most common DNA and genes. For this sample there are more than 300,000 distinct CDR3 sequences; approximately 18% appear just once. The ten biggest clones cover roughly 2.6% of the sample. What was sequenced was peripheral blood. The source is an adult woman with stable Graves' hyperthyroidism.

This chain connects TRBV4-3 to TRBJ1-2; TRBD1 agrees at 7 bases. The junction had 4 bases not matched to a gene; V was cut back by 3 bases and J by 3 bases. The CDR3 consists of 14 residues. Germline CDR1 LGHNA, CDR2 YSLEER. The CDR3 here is CASSQEGQHYGYTF. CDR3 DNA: TGCGCCAGCAGCCAGGAGGGACAGCACTATGGCTACACCTTC.

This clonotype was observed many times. The CDR3 DNA is TGTGCCAGCAGTCCTGGACGGTCCAACTATGGCTACACCTTC. Translated: CASSPGRSNYGYTF. This chain uses TRBV6-5 with TRBJ1-2; no clear D gene. Germline CDR1 MNHEY, CDR2 SVGAGI. Trimming took off 5 bases at V and 2 bases at J, with 12 bases between the two ends. The CDR3 contains 14 residues.

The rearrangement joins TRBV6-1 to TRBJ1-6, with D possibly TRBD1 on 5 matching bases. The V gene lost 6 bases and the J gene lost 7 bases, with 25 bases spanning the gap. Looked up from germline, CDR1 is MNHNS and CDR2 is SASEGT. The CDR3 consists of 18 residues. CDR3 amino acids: CASRGMGRRHQNNSPLHF. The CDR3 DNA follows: TGTGCCAGCAGGGGGATGGGGCGGCGGCACCAGAACAATTCACCCCTCCACTTT.

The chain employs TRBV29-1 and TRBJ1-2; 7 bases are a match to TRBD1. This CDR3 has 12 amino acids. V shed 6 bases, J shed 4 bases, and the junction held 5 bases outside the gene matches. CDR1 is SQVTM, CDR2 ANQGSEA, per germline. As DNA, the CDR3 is TGCAGCGTCCCCGACAGGGTCTATGGCTACACCTTC. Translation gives CSVPDRVYGYTF. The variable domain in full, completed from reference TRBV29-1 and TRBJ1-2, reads SAVISQKPSRDICQRGTSLTIQCQVDSQVTMMFWYRQQPGQSLTLIATANQGSEATYESGFVIDKFPISRPNLTFSTLTVSNMSPEDSSIYLCSVPDRVYGYTFGSGTRLTVV.

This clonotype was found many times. The CDR3 coding sequence is TGTGCCAGCAGCCAAATAGGGCTTGCGAGCAATCAGCCCCAGCATTTT. As protein: CASSQIGLASNQPQHF. This sequence joins TRBV12-3 or TRBV12-4 and TRBJ1-5; D gene ambiguous. There are 16 residues in the CDR3. Trimming stripped 6 bases from V and 1 base from J, with 16 bases between.

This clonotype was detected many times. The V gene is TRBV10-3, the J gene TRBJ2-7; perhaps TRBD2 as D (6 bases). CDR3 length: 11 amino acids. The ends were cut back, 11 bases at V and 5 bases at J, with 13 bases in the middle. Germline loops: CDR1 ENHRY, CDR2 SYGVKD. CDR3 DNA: TGTGCCTCCGGCGGGAACCACGAGCAGTACTTC. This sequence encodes CASGGNHEQYF.

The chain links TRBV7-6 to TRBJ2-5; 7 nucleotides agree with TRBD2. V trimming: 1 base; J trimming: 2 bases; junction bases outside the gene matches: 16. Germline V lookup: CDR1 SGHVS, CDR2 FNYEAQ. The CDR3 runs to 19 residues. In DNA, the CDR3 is TGTGCCAGCAGCTTAGAAGGAGATGCGGGAGCTGGTCCACAAGAGACCCAGTACTTC. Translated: CASSLEGDAGAGPQETQYF.

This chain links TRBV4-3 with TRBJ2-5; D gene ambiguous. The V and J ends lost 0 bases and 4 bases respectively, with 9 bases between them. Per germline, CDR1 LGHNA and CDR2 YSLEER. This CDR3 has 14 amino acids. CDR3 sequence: CASSQDVGRETQYF. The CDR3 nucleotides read TGCGCCAGCAGCCAAGATGTAGGTAGAGAGACCCAGTACTTC.

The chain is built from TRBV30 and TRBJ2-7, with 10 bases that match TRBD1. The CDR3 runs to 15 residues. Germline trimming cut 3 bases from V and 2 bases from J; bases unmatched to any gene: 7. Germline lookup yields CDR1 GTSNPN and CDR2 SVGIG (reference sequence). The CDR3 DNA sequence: TGTGCCTGGAGGGGAATTGGACAGGGGGCCTACGAGCAGTACTTC. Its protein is CAWRGIGQGAYEQYF.

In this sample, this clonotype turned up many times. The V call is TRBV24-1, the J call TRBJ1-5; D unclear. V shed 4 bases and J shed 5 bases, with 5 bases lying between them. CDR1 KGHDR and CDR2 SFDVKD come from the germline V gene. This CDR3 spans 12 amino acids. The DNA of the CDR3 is TGTGCCACCAGTGAGAGCGATCAGCCCCAGCATTTT. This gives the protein CATSESDQPQHF.

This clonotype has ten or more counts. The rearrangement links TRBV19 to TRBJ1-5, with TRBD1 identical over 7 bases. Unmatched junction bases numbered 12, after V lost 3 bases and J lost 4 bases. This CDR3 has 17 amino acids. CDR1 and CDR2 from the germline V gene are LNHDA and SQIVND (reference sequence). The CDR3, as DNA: TGTGCCAGTAGTATGGGGCAGGGGGGATCTGGAAATCAGCCCCAGCATTTT. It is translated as CASSMGQGGSGNQPQHF.

The CDR3 is CASSTYVDAGINQPQHF. As DNA, the CDR3 is TGTGCCAGCAGTACCTACGTGGATGCGGGCATTAATCAGCCCCAGCATTTT. The rearrangement links TRBV6-1 to TRBJ1-5; D not resolved. V shed 5 bases and J shed 4 bases, with 21 bases lying between them. CDR1 is MNHNS and CDR2 is SASEGT in the germline V gene. This CDR3 comprises 17 residues.

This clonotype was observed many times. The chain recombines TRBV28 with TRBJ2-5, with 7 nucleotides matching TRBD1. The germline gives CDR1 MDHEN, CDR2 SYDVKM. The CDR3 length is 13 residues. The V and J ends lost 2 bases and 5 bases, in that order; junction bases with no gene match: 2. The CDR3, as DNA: TGTGCCAGCAGTTTAATAGGGGGCGAGACCCAGTACTTC. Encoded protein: CASSLIGGETQYF.

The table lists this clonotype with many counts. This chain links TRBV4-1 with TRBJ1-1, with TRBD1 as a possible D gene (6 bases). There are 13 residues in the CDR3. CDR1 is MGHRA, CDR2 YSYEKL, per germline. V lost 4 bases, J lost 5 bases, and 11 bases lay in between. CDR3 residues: CASSRGGKTEAFF. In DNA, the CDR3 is TGCGCCAGCAGCCGAGGGGGAAAGACTGAAGCTTTCTTT.

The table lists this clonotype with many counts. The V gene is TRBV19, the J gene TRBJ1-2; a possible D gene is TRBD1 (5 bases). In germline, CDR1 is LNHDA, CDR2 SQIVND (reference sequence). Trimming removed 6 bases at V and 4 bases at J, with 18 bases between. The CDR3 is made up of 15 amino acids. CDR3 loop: CASSATETGPYGYTF. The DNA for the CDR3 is TGTGCCAGTAGCGCTACCGAAACAGGACCCTATGGCTACACCTTC.

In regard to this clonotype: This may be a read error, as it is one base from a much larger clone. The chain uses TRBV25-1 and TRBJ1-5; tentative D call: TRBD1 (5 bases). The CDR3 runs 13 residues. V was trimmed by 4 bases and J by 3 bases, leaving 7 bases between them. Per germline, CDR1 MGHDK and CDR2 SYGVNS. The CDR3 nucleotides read TGTGCCAGCAGTGGACAGCTCAATCAGCCCCAGCATTTT. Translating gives CASSGQLNQPQHF.

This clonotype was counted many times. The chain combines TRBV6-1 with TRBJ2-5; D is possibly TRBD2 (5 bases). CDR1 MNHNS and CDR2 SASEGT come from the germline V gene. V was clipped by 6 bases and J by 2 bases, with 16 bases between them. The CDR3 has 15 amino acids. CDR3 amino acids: CASSPHGVVQETQYF. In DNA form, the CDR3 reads TGTGCCAGCAGCCCCCACGGGGTAGTTCAAGAGACCCAGTACTTC.

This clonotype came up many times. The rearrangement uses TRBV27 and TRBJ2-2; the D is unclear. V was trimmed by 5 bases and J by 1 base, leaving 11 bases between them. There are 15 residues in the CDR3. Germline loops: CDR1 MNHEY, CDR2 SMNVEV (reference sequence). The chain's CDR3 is CASSPSIMNTGELFF. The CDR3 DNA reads TGTGCCAGCAGTCCCTCGATCATGAACACCGGGGAGCTGTTTTTT.

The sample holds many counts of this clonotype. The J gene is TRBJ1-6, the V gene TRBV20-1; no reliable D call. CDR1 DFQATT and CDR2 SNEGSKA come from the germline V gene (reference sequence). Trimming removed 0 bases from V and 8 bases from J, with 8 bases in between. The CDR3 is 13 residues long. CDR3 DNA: TGCAGTGCTAGAGATATTGCCGATTCACCCCTCCACTTT. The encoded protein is CSARDIADSPLHF.

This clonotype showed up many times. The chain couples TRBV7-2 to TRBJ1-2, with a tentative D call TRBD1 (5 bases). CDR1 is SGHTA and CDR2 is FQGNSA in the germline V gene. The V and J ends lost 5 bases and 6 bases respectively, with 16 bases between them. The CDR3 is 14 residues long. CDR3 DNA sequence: TGTGCCAGCAGCCCGATCGGGGGACGGGATGGCTACACCTTC. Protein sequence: CASSPIGGRDGYTF.

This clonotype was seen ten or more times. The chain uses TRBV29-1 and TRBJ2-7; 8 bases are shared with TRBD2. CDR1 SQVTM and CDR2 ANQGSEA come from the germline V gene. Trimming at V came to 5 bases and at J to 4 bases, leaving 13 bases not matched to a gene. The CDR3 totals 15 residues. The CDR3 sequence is CSVSGFRGGRYEQYF. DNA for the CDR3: TGCAGCGTTTCGGGTTTTCGGGGGGGGCGGTACGAGCAGTACTTC.

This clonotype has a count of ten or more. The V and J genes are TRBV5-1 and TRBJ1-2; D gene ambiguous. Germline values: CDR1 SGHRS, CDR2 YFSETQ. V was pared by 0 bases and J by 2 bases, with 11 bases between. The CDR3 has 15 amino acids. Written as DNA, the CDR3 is TGCGCCAGCAGCTTGGATTTCCAGGAGAACTATGGCTACACCTTC. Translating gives CASSLDFQENYGYTF.

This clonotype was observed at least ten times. CDR3 sequence: CASRPPGRSSYEQYF. CDR3 in DNA: TGTGCCAGCAGACCGCCGGGACGGTCCTCCTACGAGCAGTACTTC. This chain links TRBV6-1 with TRBJ2-7, with D perhaps matching TRBD1 or TRBD2 (5 bases each). Trimming cost V 6 bases and J 0 bases, with 15 bases left between them. The CDR3 has 15 residues. Germline CDR1 is MNHNS and CDR2 is SASEGT.

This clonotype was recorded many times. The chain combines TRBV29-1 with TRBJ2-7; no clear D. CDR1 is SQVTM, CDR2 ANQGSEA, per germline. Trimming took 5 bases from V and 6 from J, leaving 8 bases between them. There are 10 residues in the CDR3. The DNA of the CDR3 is TGCAGCGTTTATACCGCCGAGCAGTACTTC. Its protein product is CSVYTAEQYF.